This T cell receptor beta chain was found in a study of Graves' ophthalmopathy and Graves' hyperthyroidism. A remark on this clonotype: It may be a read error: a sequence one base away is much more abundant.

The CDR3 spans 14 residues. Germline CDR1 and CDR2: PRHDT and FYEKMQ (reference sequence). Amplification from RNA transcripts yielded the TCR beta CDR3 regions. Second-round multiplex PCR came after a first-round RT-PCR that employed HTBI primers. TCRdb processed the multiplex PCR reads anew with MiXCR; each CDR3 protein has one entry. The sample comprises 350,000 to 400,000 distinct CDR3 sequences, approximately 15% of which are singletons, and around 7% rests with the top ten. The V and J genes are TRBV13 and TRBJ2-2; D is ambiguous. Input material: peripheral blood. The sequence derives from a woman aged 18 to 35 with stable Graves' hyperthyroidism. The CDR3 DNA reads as TGTGCCAGCAGCTTCAGGACCCTCACCGAGGAGCTGTTTTTT. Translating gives CASSFRTLTEELFF.